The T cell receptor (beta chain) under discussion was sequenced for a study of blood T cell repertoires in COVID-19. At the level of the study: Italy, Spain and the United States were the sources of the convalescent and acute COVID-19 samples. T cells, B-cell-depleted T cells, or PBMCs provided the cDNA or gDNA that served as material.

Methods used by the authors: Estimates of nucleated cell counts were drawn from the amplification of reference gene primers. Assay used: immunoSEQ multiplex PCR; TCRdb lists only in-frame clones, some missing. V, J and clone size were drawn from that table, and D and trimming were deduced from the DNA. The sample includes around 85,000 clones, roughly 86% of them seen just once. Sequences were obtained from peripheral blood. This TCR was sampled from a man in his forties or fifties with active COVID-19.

CDR3 nucleotides: TGCGCCAGCAGCCAGGGGGCAGGGGGGAGTTCACCCCTCCACTTT. Protein product: CASSQGAGGSSPLHF. The V gene is TRBV4-3, the J gene TRBJ1-6; 7 bases match TRBD1. CDR1 is LGHNA, CDR2 YSLEER, per germline. Trimming at V came to 3 bases and at J to 9 bases, leaving 8 bases not matched to a gene. The CDR3 length is 15 residues.